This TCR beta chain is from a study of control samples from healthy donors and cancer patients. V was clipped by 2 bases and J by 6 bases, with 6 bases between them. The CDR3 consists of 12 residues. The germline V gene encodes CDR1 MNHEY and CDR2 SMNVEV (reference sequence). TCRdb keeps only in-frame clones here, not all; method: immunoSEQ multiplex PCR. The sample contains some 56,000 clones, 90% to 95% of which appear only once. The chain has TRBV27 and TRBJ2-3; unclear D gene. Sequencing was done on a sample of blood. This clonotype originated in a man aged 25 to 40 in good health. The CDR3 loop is CASSLGRDTQYF. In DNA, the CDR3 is TGTGCCAGCAGTTTAGGGCGGGATACGCAGTATTTT.